Below, 21 T cell receptor beta chains from the same sample are listed, as sequenced in a study of blood T cell repertoires in COVID-19. Profiled with immunoSEQ multiplex PCR; TCRdb holds only in-frame clones, not every one. This table holds 50,000 or so clones, 70% to 80% found once. The sequencing sample was made of peripheral blood. The origin of the receptors is a man in his 70s with acute or convalescent COVID-19.

The rearrangement links TRBV28 to TRBJ2-5; no reliable D call. The length of the CDR3 is 17 residues. Deletions cut 7 bases from V and 0 bases from J, with 21 bases between. CDR1 MDHEN and CDR2 SYDVKM come from the germline V gene. Written as DNA, the CDR3 is TGTGCCAGCAACCCACTGCCGACTTATCGGTACCAAGAGACCCAGTACTTC. This sequence encodes CASNPLPTYRYQETQYF.

CDR3 protein: CARIERAGQGVGYTF. The CDR3 DNA follows: TGTGCCCGGATTGAGCGCGCGGGACAGGGGGTCGGCTACACCTTC. The chain carries TRBV30 and TRBJ1-2, with 11 bases that match TRBD1. V gave up 8 bases and J gave up 8 bases; unmatched junction bases: 16. The CDR3 has 15 amino acids. Germline CDR1 GTSNPN, CDR2 SVGIG (reference sequence). Together with reference TRBV30 and TRBJ1-2, the CDR3 gives the full variable domain: SQTIHQWPATLVQPVGSPLSLECTVEGTSNPNLYWYRQAAGRGLQLLFYSVGIGQISSEVPQNLSASRPQDRQFILSSKKLLLSDSGFYLCARIERAGQGVGYTFGSGTRLTVV.

Note on this clone: The same CDR3 arises from other DNA sequences in this sample as well. V and J are TRBV28 and TRBJ2-5; D remains ambiguous. Trimming pared 10 bases from V and 5 bases from J, leaving 29 bases between. From germline, CDR1 is MDHEN and CDR2 SYDVKM. The CDR3 spans 17 residues. CDR3 nucleotide sequence: TGTGCCATGGGTAAGCTGGGCCCTTTGGCCCGACGGGAGACCCAGTACTTC. Translating gives CAMGKLGPLARRETQYF.

This clone occurred a few times. V usage is TRBV12-3 or TRBV12-4 and J usage is TRBJ1-1, with a tentative D call TRBD1 (6 bases). V dropped 6 bases and J dropped 4 bases, with 9 bases sitting between them. CDR3 length equals 12 residues. CDR3 protein: CASRQGPTEAFF. CDR3 nucleotide sequence: TGTGCCAGCAGACAGGGTCCCACTGAAGCTTTCTTT.

The CDR3 DNA reads as TGTGCCAGCAGCTTAGGCCAGGGGGCGTCGAATGAGCAGTTCTTC. This gives the protein CASSLGQGASNEQFF. This chain links TRBV11-3 with TRBJ2-1; TRBD1 agrees at 8 bases. The CDR3 has 15 residues. Germline V lookup: CDR1 SGHNT, CDR2 YENEEA. J was trimmed by 7 bases and V by 1 base; bases with no gene match: 6.

This chain links TRBV11-2 with TRBJ2-7; weak D call: TRBD1 (6 bases). The CDR3 spans 12 residues. Trimming removed 5 bases from V and 5 bases from J, with 10 bases in between. Looked up from germline, CDR1 is SGHAT and CDR2 is FQNNGV. CDR3 coding DNA: TGTGCCAGCAGCCACAGGGTGGACGAGCAGTACTTC. Its protein product is CASSHRVDEQYF.

This clone was seen a few times. The genes are TRBV5-1 and TRBJ2-7; possibly TRBD1 for D (6 bases). The V gene's germline CDR1 is SGHRS and CDR2 YFSETQ. This CDR3 region has 13 residues. V was trimmed by 0 bases and J by 2 bases, leaving 6 bases between them. The CDR3 nucleotides are TGCGCCAGCAGCTTGGGGGGGCCCTACGAGCAGTACTTC. Its protein product is CASSLGGPYEQYF.

The chain carries TRBV12-5 and TRBJ2-7, with D unresolved. This CDR3 contains 15 residues. V lost 9 bases and J lost 1, with 19 bases in between. The germline V gene encodes CDR1 LGHNT and CDR2 FRNRAP. In DNA, the CDR3 is TGTGCTAGGCGGTGGAAGTTTAGCACTTCCTACGAGCAGTACTTC. Its protein product is CARRWKFSTSYEQYF. Full variable domain (missing parts from reference TRBV12-5 and TRBJ2-7): DARVTQTPRHKVTEMGQEVTMRCQPILGHNTVFWYRQTMMQGLELLAYFRNRAPLDDSGMPKDRFSAEMPDATLATLKIQPSEPRDSAVYFCARRWKFSTSYEQYFGPGTRLTVT.

Turning to this clone: The junction departs from germline at one end; a sequencing error may be responsible. The V gene is TRBV20-1, the J gene TRBJ1-1; D not resolved. This CDR3 is built from 13 residues. Germline V gene data show CDR1 as DFQATT and CDR2 as SNEGSKA (reference sequence). CDR3 DNA: TGCAGTGCTAGTTCGATGGGTGACACCGAAGCTTTCTTT. Translated: CSASSMGDTEAFF.

This sequence joins TRBV6-6 and TRBJ1-3, with D unclear. V lost 8 bases, J lost 4 bases, and 9 bases lay in between. Germline assignment: CDR1 MNHNY and CDR2 SVGAGI (reference sequence). The CDR3 contains 12 residues. The CDR3 DNA reads as TGTGCCAGCTCCCTCGTGGGAAACACCATATATTTT. This gives the protein CASSLVGNTIYF.

This rearrangement joins TRBV7-8 to TRBJ2-7; possible D gene TRBD2, 6 bases. V was clipped by 4 bases and J by 7 bases, with 11 bases between them. Germline CDR1 is SGHVS and CDR2 is FQNEAQ. The CDR3 has 12 amino acids. Written as DNA, the CDR3 is TGTGCCAGCAGCTCGGGGGAAAGGGAGCAGTACTTC. As protein: CASSSGEREQYF.

The chain couples TRBV27 to TRBJ2-1; a possible D gene is TRBD2 (7 bases). V dropped 6 bases and J dropped 1 base, with 13 bases sitting between them. Germline V gene sequence: CDR1 MNHEY, CDR2 SMNVEV (reference sequence). The CDR3 has 15 amino acids. The CDR3 DNA is TGTGCCAGCAGGACGGGGGGCAATTCCTACAATGAGCAGTTCTTC. Translated, it gives CASRTGGNSYNEQFF.

In the case of this clone: The junction differs from germline at one of its ends, possibly a read error. The V and J genes are TRBV4-1 and TRBJ1-5, with TRBD1 as a possible D gene (5 bases). This CDR3 comprises 16 residues. CDR1 MGHRA and CDR2 YSYEKL come from the germline V gene. Written as DNA, the CDR3 is TGCGCCAGCAGTCAAGATAGGGTGGGGGGGGACCAGCCCCAGCATTTT. Translating gives CASSQDRVGGDQPQHF.

This clone was seen a few times. The chain uses TRBV12-3 or TRBV12-4 and TRBJ1-3; the D is unclear. This CDR3 region has 12 residues. With 10 bases removed from V and 0 bases from J, the gap between germline ends came to 7 bases. CDR3 sequence (DNA): TGTGCCACCGGAGGCTCTGGAAACACCATATATTTT. Amino acid sequence: CATGGSGNTIYF.

The chain combines TRBV7-9 with TRBJ1-1; no clear D. Per germline, CDR1 SEHNR and CDR2 FQNEAQ (reference sequence). V was clipped by 1 base and J by 5 bases, with 11 bases between them. CDR3 size: 14 residues. The CDR3 DNA follows: TGTGCCAGCAGCTTAGTTAATGCGGTGACTGAAGCTTTCTTT. Amino acid sequence: CASSLVNAVTEAFF.

A few counts support this clone. This chain connects TRBV7-2 to TRBJ2-3, with D possibly being TRBD1 (5 bases). The CDR3 spans 13 residues. The germline V gene encodes CDR1 SGHTA and CDR2 FQGNSA. Deletions cut 0 bases from V and 14 bases from J, with 15 bases between. The CDR3 region has the DNA TGTGCCAGCAGCTTAGCGGGGTCTAGGGGTTGGTATTTT. It encodes CASSLAGSRGWYF.

The chain links TRBV28 to TRBJ1-2, with no clear D. Per the germline V gene, CDR1 is MDHEN and CDR2 is SYDVKM. V lost 2 bases to trimming and J lost 4 bases, with 11 bases between them. The CDR3 has 14 residues. The CDR3 DNA follows: TGTGCCAGCAGTTTAAGTGGCAGATCCTATGGCTACACCTTC. Protein product: CASSLSGRSYGYTF.

This clone appeared a single time. The chain employs TRBV15 and TRBJ1-2; D remains ambiguous. The CDR3 totals 15 residues. CDR1 LNHNV and CDR2 YYDKDF come from the germline V gene (reference sequence). V dropped 0 bases and J dropped 0 bases, with 8 bases sitting between them. The CDR3 nucleotides are TGTGCCACCAGCAGAGATACAGTAGCTAACTATGGCTACACCTTC. Translated: CATSRDTVANYGYTF.

This chain links TRBV4-1 with TRBJ2-6; D is unclear. The CDR3 loop spans 15 amino acids. V lost 0 bases to trimming and J lost 1 base, with 4 bases between them. Germline assignment: CDR1 MGHRA and CDR2 YSYEKL. CDR3 protein: CASSQDQSGANVLTF. Here the CDR3 DNA reads TGCGCCAGCAGCCAAGACCAATCTGGGGCCAACGTCCTGACTTTC.

The rearrangement uses TRBV30 and TRBJ1-2; D is undetermined. Germline V CDR1 and CDR2: GTSNPN, SVGIG (reference sequence). V was cut by 3 bases and J by 5 bases, with 7 bases left in between. The CDR3 totals 11 residues. The CDR3 spells CAWRTVYGYTF. DNA for the CDR3: TGTGCCTGGAGAACAGTATATGGCTACACCTTC.

This chain connects TRBV10-3 to TRBJ2-7; TRBD2 agrees at 8 bases. V gave up 6 bases and J gave up 5 bases; unmatched junction bases: 15. The V gene's germline CDR1 is ENHRY and CDR2 SYGVKD. The CDR3 sequence is 16 residues long. CDR3 sequence reads: CAISERGSGGGHEQYF. CDR3 DNA sequence: TGTGCCATCAGCGAGAGGGGGAGCGGGGGAGGACACGAGCAGTACTTC.